This T cell receptor (beta chain) stems from a study of blood T cell repertoires in COVID-19. The sample holds one count of this clone. Sequencing used immunoSEQ multiplex PCR; TCRdb keeps in-frame clones, though not all of them. The sample records about 300,000 clones, roughly 89% being singletons. The CDR3 runs 16 residues. Trimming took 6 bases from V and 1 from J; bases not matched to a gene: 3. Germline V lookup: CDR1 LNHDA, CDR2 SQIVND (reference sequence). Sequencing was performed on PBMCs or T cells enriched from blood (not recorded which). This chain uses TRBV19 with TRBJ2-6, with 10 bases identical to TRBD2. This sequence originates from a woman aged 40 to 55 who had recovered from COVID-19. CDR3: CASSQRGGSGANVLTF. DNA of the CDR3: TGTGCCAGTAGCCAGCGGGGGGGGTCTGGGGCCAACGTCCTGACTTTC.